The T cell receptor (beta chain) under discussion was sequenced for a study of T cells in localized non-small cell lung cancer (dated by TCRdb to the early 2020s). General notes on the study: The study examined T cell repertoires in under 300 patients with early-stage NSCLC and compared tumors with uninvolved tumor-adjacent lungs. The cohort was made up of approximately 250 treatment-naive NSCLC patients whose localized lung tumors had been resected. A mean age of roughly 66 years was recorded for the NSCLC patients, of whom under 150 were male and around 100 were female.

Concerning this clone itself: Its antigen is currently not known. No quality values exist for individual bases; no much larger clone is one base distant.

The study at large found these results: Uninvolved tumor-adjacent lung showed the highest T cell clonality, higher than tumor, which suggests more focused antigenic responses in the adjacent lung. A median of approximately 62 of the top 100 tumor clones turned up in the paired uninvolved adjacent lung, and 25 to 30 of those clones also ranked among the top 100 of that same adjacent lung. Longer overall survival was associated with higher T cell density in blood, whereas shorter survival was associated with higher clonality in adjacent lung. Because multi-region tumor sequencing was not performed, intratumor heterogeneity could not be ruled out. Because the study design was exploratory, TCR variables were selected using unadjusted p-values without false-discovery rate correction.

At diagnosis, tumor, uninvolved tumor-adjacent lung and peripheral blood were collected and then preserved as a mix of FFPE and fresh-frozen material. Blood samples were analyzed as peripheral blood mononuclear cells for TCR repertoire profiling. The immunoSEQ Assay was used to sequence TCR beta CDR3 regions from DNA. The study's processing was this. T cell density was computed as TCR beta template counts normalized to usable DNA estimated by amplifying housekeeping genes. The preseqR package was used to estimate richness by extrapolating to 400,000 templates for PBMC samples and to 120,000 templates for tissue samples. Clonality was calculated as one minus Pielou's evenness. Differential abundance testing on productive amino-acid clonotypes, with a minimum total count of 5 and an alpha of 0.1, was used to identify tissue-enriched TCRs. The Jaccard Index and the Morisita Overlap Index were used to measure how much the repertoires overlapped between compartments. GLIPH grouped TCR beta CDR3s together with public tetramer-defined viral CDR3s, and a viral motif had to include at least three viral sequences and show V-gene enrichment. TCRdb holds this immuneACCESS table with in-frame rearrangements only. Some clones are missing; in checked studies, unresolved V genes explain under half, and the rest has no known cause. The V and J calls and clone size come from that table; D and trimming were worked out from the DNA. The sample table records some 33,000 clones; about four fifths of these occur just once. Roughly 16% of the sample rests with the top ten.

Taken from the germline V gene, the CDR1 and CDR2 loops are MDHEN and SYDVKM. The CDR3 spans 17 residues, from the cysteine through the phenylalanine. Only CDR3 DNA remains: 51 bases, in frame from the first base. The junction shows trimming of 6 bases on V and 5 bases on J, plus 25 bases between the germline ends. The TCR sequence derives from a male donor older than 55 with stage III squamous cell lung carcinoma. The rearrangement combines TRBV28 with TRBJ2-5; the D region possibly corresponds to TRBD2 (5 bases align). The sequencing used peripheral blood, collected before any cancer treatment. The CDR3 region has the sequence CASSPPGGRASEETQYF. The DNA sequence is TGTGCCAGCAGCCCACCCGGCGGGCGCGCTTCGGAGGAGACCCAGTACTTC.